This T cell receptor beta chain was identified in a study of T-cell reconstitution after alpha-beta-depleted transplantation in children. Study-wide results and limits: High day-60 TCRbeta diversity in some patients came from surviving recipient T cells and thymic progenitors.

Points on this clonotype: The antigen remains undetermined.

Researchers prepared the TCRbeta library using unique molecular identifiers, the study reports. TCRdb reprocessed the PCR reads with MiXCR, giving one entry per CDR3 protein. The data hold 600,000 to 800,000 distinct CDR3 sequences, with less than 15% observed a single time. This CDR3 region has 18 residues. The V and J ends lost 0 bases and 0 bases, in that order; junction bases with no gene match: 4. The V gene's germline CDR1 is SGHTA and CDR2 FQGTGA. The receptor comes from a girl aged 2 to 10 with congenital amegakaryocytic thrombocytopenia, due to receive a stem cell transplant. This material consisted of PBMCs, taken before TCRalphabeta/CD19-depleted stem cell transplant. This rearrangement joins TRBV7-3 to TRBJ2-6, with 8 bases aligning to TRBD1. The CDR3 nucleotides read TGTGCCAGCAGCTTAACGGACAGGGCTAGCTCTGGGGCCAACGTCCTGACTTTC. Translated: CASSLTDRASSGANVLTF.